This record concerns one T cell receptor (beta chain) sequence. What it binds is unknown. This record comes from a study of cytomegalovirus exposure and HLA in healthy donors. Germline assignment: CDR1 SEHNR and CDR2 FQNEAQ (reference sequence). V was clipped by 2 bases and J by 0 bases, with 11 bases between them. The CDR3 loop spans 17 amino acids. Study outcomes and limitations: Highly shared sequence variants in one cluster were likely a sequencing artifact. Researchers reportedly found TCR beta sequences accurately predicted most subjects' HLA-A and HLA-B alleles. A later analysis linked a missense variant in DCLRE1C to the trimming of TCR beta V and J genes. Per a later analysis, HLA-associated TCR beta chains showed more clonal expansion than other, equally common TCR beta chains.

PCR primers comprised 60 Vbeta and 13 Jbeta primers. Profiling relied on immunoSEQ multiplex PCR, and the TCRdb table lists in-frame clones only, not all of them. Altogether some 120,000 clones are present, 80% being singletons, with the ten largest covering 1%. The clonotype was recovered from a man aged 40-49 years in good health and CMV-seronegative. The gene calls are TRBV7-9 and TRBJ2-6; D unresolved. The sequenced sample was PBMCs. CDR3 coding DNA: TGTGCCAGCAGCTTAATGTCCCGACTCTCTGGGGCCAACGTCCTGACTTTC. It specifies CASSLMSRLSGANVLTF.